What follows describes a single T cell receptor beta chain. Antigen unknown. The data are from a study of human T cells and chemical hapten exposure. General study results and limits: The study found that DPC sensitization did not change TCRs above 1 in 1000 frequency.

As for time point: patch test 1, 2 weeks after DPC sensitization. The treatment: therapeutic diphenylcyclopropenone sensitization with weekly scalp DPC. The starting material, unfractionated whole blood, was used for total RNA extraction. From germline, CDR1 is MDHEN and CDR2 SYDVKM. After removal of 3 bases from V and 0 bases from J, the junction contained 7 bases not matched to a gene. This CDR3 region has 16 residues. TCRdb ran MiXCR on the RACE reads and lists one entry per CDR3 protein. The sample yields 70,000 to 80,000 distinct CDR3 sequences, 32% seen once. The sequence derives from a man aged 35 to 55 with alopecia areata. Some clones in this sample may be carry-over from other donors' samples. The rearrangement uses TRBV28 and TRBJ2-5; 7 bases line up with TRBD1. The input for sequencing was whole blood, taken in connection with sensitization to the hapten diphenylcyclopropenone (DPC). The DNA of the CDR3 is TGTGCCAGCAGTTTGGTAGGGACAGCGTACCAAGAGACCCAGTACTTC. It specifies CASSLVGTAYQETQYF.